Following are 21 T cell receptor beta chains from one sample sequenced in a study of human T cells and chemical hapten exposure. The time point is: patch test 3, about 24 weeks after DPC sensitization. Treatment in this sample: therapeutic diphenylcyclopropenone sensitization with weekly scalp DPC. TCRdb independently ran MiXCR on the RACE reads; one entry per CDR3 protein. The sample yields just under 65,000 distinct CDR3 sequences, approximately 10% seen once. The sample in question was whole blood, obtained in connection with sensitization to the hapten diphenylcyclopropenone (DPC). The receptor set was obtained from a woman aged 25 to 39 with alopecia areata. Some clones in this sample may be carry-over from other donors' samples.

This clonotype was counted a single time. The CDR3 reads CASRVDRGGNTIYF. In DNA, the CDR3 is TGTGCAAGTCGCGTAGACAGGGGAGGAAACACCATATATTTT. The chain couples TRBV12-2 to TRBJ1-3; TRBD1 is the table's D call, not checked against the DNA. TRBV12-2 is a documented pseudogene. The CDR3 totals 14 residues.

The sample holds many counts of this clonotype. This chain links TRBV4-1 with TRBJ2-7, with a tentative D call TRBD2 (6 bases). The length of the CDR3 is 13 residues. Between the trimmed V and J ends, which lost 3 bases and 2 bases, there was a span of 8 bases. CDR1 is MGHRA, CDR2 YSYEKL, per germline. The CDR3 coding sequence is TGCGCCAGCAGCCATCGACTAGCCTACGAGCAGTACTTC. Protein sequence: CASSHRLAYEQYF.

CDR3 loop: CASSVQAGANTEAFF. DNA for the CDR3: TGTGCCAGCAGTGTTCAGGCAGGGGCGAACACTGAAGCTTTCTTT. The rearrangement uses TRBV6-1 and TRBJ1-1, with a weak D call TRBD1 (6 bases). CDR3 length: 15 residues. Germline lookup yields CDR1 MNHNS and CDR2 SASEGT. V was cut by 4 bases and J by 1 base, with 13 bases left in between.

This rearrangement joins TRBV6-2 or TRBV6-3 to TRBJ1-4; D remains ambiguous. Trimming shortened V by 4 bases and J by 3 bases, and 12 bases separated the two germline ends. The CDR3 spans 15 residues. Looked up from germline, CDR1 is MNHEY and CDR2 is SVGEGT. CDR3 sequence: CASSWRAVANEKLFF. The CDR3 region has the DNA TGTGCCAGCAGTTGGAGGGCGGTCGCTAATGAAAAACTGTTTTTT.

V gene TRBV12-3 or TRBV12-4 combines with J gene TRBJ1-2, with D uncertain. The germline V and J ends were trimmed by 4 bases and 3 bases, with 15 bases remaining between them. The CDR3 runs 15 residues. The CDR3 region has the DNA TGTGCCAGCAGTTCCCGGGCCCTGAGGCACTATGGCTACACCTTC. Its translation: CASSSRALRHYGYTF.

This clonotype has a single count. The rearrangement joins TRBV5-1 to TRBJ1-1; D possibly corresponds to TRBD1 (5 bases). Trimming stripped 1 base from V and 3 bases from J, with 10 bases between. This CDR3 has 14 amino acids. CDR1 SGHRS and CDR2 YFSETQ come from the germline V gene. CDR3 coding DNA: TGCGCCAGCAGCTTGCAAACGACAGACACTGAAGCTTTCTTT. Translated, it gives CASSLQTTDTEAFF.

The V and J genes are TRBV5-1 and TRBJ1-5, with unresolved D. V was shortened by 3 bases and J by 2 bases, with 12 bases between the two germline ends. The CDR3 has 15 residues. Germline V gene lookup returns CDR1 SGHRS and CDR2 YFSETQ. The CDR3 protein is CASSWDGGGNQPQHF. The DNA for the CDR3 is TGCGCCAGCAGCTGGGATGGTGGCGGCAATCAGCCCCAGCATTTT.

This clonotype was picked up a small number of times. The gene calls are TRBV20-1 and TRBJ2-7; 9 bases agree with TRBD1. The germline V gene has CDR1 DFQATT and CDR2 SNEGSKA (reference sequence). With V trimmed by 3 bases and J by 2 bases, 2 bases remained unmatched. The CDR3 consists of 13 residues. DNA for the CDR3: TGCAGTGCTAGGGGGGACAGGGCCTACGAGCAGTACTTC. This sequence encodes CSARGDRAYEQYF.

The chain employs TRBV28 and TRBJ2-7; D is perhaps TRBD1 or TRBD2 (5 bases each). The germline V gene has CDR1 MDHEN and CDR2 SYDVKM. V was cut by 8 bases and J by 1 base, with 15 bases left in between. The CDR3 sequence is 14 residues long. The CDR3 bases are TGTGCCAGCGCCTCCTGGGACGGGTCCTACGAGCAGTACTTC. Its translation is CASASWDGSYEQYF.

The J gene is TRBJ2-7, the V gene TRBV21-1. TRBV21-1 counts as a pseudogene. The CDR3 loop spans 14 amino acids. The CDR3 sequence: CASSKGPAIYEQYF. As DNA, the CDR3 is TGTGCCAGCAGCAAAGGACCAGCCATCTACGAGCAGTACTTC.

This clonotype was recorded a few times. This may stem from a read error, because a much larger clone lies one nucleotide away. The chain employs TRBV7-9 and TRBJ1-1; 8 positions agree with TRBD1. The trim removed 7 bases at V and 3 bases at J, leaving 4 bases unmatched. This CDR3 has 13 amino acids. Germline V gives CDR1 SEHNR, CDR2 FQNEAQ (reference sequence). This chain's CDR3 is CASTLQGDTEAFF. Here the CDR3 DNA reads TGTGCCAGCACCCTACAGGGGGACACTGAAGCTTTCTTT.

The CDR3 spells CSAQTGYAFF. The CDR3 DNA reads TGCAGCGCCCAGACAGGGTACGCTTTCTTT. The chain recombines TRBV29-1 with TRBJ1-1, with 7 positions matching TRBD1. CDR1 is SQVTM and CDR2 is ANQGSEA in the germline V gene. The CDR3 consists of 10 residues. V shed 7 bases, J shed 11 bases, and the junction held 7 bases outside the gene matches.

This clonotype was seen only once. The chain has TRBV2 and TRBJ2-3; D is perhaps TRBD2 (6 bases). Germline values: CDR1 SNHLY, CDR2 FYNNEI. CDR3 length: 12 amino acids. Trimming took 4 bases from V and 6 from J, leaving 8 bases between them. The CDR3 DNA is TGTGCCAGCAGTGCAGGGACTGATACGCAGTATTTT. Translation: CASSAGTDTQYF.

This CDR3 is CSASRDTNTEAFF. The CDR3 nucleotides read TGCAGTGCTAGCCGAGATACGAACACTGAAGCTTTCTTT. The chain combines TRBV20-1 with TRBJ1-1; D is undetermined. The CDR3 is 13 amino acids. Germline CDR1 and CDR2: DFQATT and SNEGSKA (reference sequence). The ends were cut back, 3 bases at V and 1 base at J, with 9 bases in the middle.

The chain has TRBV10-3 and TRBJ2-2, with D unresolved. The CDR3 consists of 11 residues. Germline V gene lookup returns CDR1 ENHRY and CDR2 SYGVKD. Trimming stripped 7 bases from V and 0 bases from J, with 0 bases between. For the CDR3, the DNA is TGTGCCATCACGAACACCGGGGAGCTGTTTTTT. Its protein is CAITNTGELFF.

This clonotype has at least ten counts. This chain links TRBV28 with TRBJ2-3; D gene uncertain. CDR3 length: 16 amino acids. CDR1 is MDHEN and CDR2 is SYDVKM in the germline V gene. V was pared by 7 bases and J by 1 base, with 18 bases between. In nucleotides, the CDR3 is TGTGCCAGCACCCCTTTTGGGAAGGGCGGCACAGATACGCAGTATTTT. Translation gives CASTPFGKGGTDTQYF.

This clonotype was picked up a small number of times. The CDR3 nucleotides are TGTGCCAGCAGTCAACTAGCGGGAGTCCCCAATGAGCAGTTCTTC. Protein: CASSQLAGVPNEQFF. The chain has TRBV6-5 and TRBJ2-1, with TRBD2 matching 11 bases. V shed 5 bases and J 6 bases; nucleotides not matched to a gene: 6. From germline, CDR1 is MNHEY and CDR2 SVGAGI. The CDR3 is 15 amino acids.

The chain has TRBV10-3 and TRBJ2-3, with TRBD2 matching over 15 bases. The CDR3 covers 19 residues. CDR1 and CDR2 from the germline V gene are ENHRY and SYGVKD. J was trimmed by 5 bases and V by 6 bases; bases with no gene match: 15. This CDR3 reads CAIRGTSGGPPTHEDTQYF. The CDR3, as DNA: TGTGCCATCAGAGGGACTAGCGGGGGGCCCCCAACACATGAAGATACGCAGTATTTT.

Many counts were recorded for this clonotype. This chain uses TRBV29-1 with TRBJ2-1; D remains unclear. CDR3 length: 10 residues. Trimming removed 7 bases at V and 4 bases at J, with 5 bases between. Germline CDR1 and CDR2: SQVTM and ANQGSEA. CDR3 sequence reads: CSAGYNEQFF. CDR3 coding DNA: TGCAGCGCTGGTTACAATGAGCAGTTCTTC.

This clonotype has ten or more counts. V is TRBV12-3 or TRBV12-4 and J is TRBJ2-7; D may be TRBD2 (5 bases). V was trimmed by 5 bases and J by 0 bases, leaving 14 bases between them. The CDR3 sequence is 15 residues long. CDR3 amino acids: CASSPLRVSSYEQYF. CDR3 in DNA: TGTGCCAGCAGTCCATTGCGGGTCAGCTCCTACGAGCAGTACTTC.

The chain carries TRBV29-1 and TRBJ2-3; D is unclear. The V end lost 7 bases, the J end lost 1 base, and 3 bases lay between the germline ends. Germline V gene lookup returns CDR1 SQVTM and CDR2 ANQGSEA. The CDR3 is 10 residues long. The CDR3 here is CSAGTDTQYF. As DNA, the CDR3 is TGCAGCGCCGGCACAGATACGCAGTATTTT.